This entry describes one TCR beta chain. Its antigen is not identified. These data are taken from a study of Ad26.COV2.S vaccination and SARS-CoV-2 variants. Study-wide findings and caveats: Across vaccine and placebo recipients, the breadth of non-spike TCRs was similar.

Per the germline V gene, CDR1 is SEHNR and CDR2 is FQNEAQ (reference sequence). V lost 5 bases to trimming and J lost 2 bases; unmatched junction nucleotides: 3. The length of the CDR3 is 13 residues. Noted treatment: roughly 18 received Ad26.COV2.S at low or high dose, single or two shots; about 5 received placebo; per-sample allocation not given. It was on day 63 after the first vaccine or placebo injection that samples were taken. Data came from immunoSEQ multiplex PCR; TCRdb stores just in-frame clones and leaves some out. The sample shows about 680,000 clones, more than 70% of them seen only once.

The sequence was obtained from a person aged 18-65 years who received the Ad26.COV2.S COVID-19 vaccine or a placebo. The sample consisted of peripheral blood, taken in a trial of Ad26.COV2.S vaccine versus placebo. The chain combines TRBV7-9 with TRBJ2-7; 7 nucleotides agree with TRBD1. The CDR3 sequence: CASSRTGTYEQYF. CDR3 in DNA: TGTGCCAGCAGCCGGACAGGAACCTACGAGCAGTACTTC. Filled out from reference TRBV7-9 and TRBJ2-7, the complete variable domain reads DTGVSQNPRHKITKRGQNVTFRCDPISEHNRLYWYRQTLGQGPEFLTYFQNEAQLEKSRLLSDRFSAERPKGSFSTLEIQRTEQGDSAMYLCASSRTGTYEQYFGPGTRLTVT.